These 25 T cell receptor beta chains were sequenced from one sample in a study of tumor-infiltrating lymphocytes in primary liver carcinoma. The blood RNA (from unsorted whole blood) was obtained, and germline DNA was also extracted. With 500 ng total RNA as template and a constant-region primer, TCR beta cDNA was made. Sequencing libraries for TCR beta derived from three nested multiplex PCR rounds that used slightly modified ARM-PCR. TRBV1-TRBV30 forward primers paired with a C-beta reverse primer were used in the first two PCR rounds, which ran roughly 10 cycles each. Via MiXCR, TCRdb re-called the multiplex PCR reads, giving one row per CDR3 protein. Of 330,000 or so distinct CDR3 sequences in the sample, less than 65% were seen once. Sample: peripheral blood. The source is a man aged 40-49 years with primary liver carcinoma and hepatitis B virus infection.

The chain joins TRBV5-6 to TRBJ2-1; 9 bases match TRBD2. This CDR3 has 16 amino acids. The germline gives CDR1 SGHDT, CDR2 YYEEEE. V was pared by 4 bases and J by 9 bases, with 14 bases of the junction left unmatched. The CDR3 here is CASSPEWIAGAVEQFF. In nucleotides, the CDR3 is TGTGCCAGCAGCCCGGAATGGATAGCGGGAGCGGTTGAGCAGTTCTTC.

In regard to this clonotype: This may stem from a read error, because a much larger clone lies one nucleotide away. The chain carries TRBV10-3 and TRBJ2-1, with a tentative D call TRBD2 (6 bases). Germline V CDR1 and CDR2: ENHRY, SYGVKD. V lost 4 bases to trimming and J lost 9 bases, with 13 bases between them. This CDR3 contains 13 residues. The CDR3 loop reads CAISGTNVGEQFF. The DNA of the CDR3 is TGTGCCATCAGTGGGACTAACGTGGGTGAGCAGTTCTTC.

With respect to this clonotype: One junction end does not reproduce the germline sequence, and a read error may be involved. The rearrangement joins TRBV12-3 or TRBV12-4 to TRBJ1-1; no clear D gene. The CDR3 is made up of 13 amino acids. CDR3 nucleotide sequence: TGTGCCAGCAGTTTACCAATGAACACTGATGCTTTCTTT. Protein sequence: CASSLPMNTDAFF.

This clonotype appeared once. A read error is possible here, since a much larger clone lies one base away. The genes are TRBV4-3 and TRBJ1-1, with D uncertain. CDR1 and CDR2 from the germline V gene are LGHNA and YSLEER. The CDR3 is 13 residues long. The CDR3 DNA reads TGTGCCAGCAGCCAATTTAGTAACACTGAAGCTTTCTTT. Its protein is CASSQFSNTEAFF.

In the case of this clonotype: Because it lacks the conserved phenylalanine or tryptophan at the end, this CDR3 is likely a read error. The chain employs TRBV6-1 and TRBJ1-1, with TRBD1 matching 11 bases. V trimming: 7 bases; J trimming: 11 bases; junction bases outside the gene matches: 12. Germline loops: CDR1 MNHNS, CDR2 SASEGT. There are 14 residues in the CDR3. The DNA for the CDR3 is TGTGCCAGCACCCCGATGGGGGACAGGGGGAACGCTTTCTCT. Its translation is CASTPMGDRGNAFS.

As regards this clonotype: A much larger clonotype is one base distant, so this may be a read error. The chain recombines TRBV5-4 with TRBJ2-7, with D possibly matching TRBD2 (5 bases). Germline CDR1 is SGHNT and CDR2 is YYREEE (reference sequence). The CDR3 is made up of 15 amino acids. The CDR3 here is CTSSLVVAGPGEQYF. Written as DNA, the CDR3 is TGTACCAGCAGCTTGGTGGTGGCGGGTCCTGGGGAGCAGTACTTC. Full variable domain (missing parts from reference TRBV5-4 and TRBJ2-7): ETGVTQSPTHLIKTRGQQVTLRCSSQSGHNTVSWYQQALGQGPQFIFQYYREEENGRGNFPPRFSGLQFPNYSSELNVNALELDDSALYLCTSSLVVAGPGEQYFGPGTRLTVT.

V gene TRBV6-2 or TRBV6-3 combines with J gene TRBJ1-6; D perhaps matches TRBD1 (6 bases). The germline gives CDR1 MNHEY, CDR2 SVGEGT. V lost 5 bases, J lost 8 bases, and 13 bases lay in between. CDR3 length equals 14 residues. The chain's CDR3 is CASSRRGSDSPLHF. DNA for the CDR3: TGTGCCAGCAGTCGCAGGGGTAGTGATTCACCCCTCCACTTT.

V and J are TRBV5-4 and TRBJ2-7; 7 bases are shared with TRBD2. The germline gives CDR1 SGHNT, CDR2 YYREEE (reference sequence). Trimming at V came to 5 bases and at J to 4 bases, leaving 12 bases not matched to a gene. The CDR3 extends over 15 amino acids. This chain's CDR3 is CASSSQGEGRYEQYF. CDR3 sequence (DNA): TGTGCCAGCAGTTCCCAAGGGGAGGGCCGTTACGAGCAGTACTTC.

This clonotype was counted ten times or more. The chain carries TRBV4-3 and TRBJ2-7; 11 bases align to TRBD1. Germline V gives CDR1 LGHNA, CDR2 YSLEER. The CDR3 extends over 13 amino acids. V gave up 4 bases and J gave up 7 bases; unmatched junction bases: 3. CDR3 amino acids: CASSRDRGSEQYF. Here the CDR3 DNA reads TGCGCCAGCAGCCGGGACAGGGGGAGTGAGCAGTACTTC.

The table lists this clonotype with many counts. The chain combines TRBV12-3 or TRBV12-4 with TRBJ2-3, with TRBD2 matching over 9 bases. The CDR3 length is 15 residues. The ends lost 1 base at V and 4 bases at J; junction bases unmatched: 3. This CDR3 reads CASSLVLAGPDTQYF. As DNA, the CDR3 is TGTGCCAGCAGTTTAGTACTAGCGGGCCCAGATACGCAGTATTTT.

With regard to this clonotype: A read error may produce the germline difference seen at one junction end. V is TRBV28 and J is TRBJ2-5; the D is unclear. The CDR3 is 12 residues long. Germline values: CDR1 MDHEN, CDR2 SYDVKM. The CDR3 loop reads CASSQTRQTHYF. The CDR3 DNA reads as TGTGCCAGCAGCCAAACACGGCAGACCCATTACTTC.

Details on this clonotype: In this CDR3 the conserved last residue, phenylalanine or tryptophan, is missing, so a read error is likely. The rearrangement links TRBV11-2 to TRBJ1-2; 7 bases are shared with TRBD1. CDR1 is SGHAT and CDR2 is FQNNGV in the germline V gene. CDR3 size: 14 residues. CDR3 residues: CVSSLGTVNYGYTL. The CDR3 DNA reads TGTGTCAGCAGCTTAGGGACAGTAAACTATGGCTACACCCTC.

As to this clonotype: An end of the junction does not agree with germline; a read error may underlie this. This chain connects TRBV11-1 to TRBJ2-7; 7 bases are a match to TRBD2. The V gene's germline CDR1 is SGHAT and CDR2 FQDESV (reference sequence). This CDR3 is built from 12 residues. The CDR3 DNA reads TGTGCCAGCAGCCCCGGGGACTACGAGCAGCACTTC. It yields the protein CASSPGDYEQHF.

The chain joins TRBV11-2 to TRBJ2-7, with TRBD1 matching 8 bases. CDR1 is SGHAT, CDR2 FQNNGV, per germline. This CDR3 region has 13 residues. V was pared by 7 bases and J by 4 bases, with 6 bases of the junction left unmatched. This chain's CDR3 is CASKGWTGYEQYF. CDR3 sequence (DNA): TGTGCCAGCAAGGGCTGGACAGGGTACGAGCAGTACTTC.

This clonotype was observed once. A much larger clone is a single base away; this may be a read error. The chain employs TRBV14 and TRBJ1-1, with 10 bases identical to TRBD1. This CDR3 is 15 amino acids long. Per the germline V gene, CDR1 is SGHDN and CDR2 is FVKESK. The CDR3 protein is CVSSQWTGGSTEAFF. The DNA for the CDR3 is TGTGTCAGCAGCCAATGGACAGGGGGAAGCACTGAAGCTTTCTTT. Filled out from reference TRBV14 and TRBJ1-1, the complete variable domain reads EAGVTQFPSHSVIEKGQTVTLRCDPISGHDNLYWYRRVMGKEIKFLLHFVKESKQDESGMPNNRFLAERTGGTYSTLKVQPAELEDSGVYFCVSSQWTGGSTEAFFGQGTRLTVV.

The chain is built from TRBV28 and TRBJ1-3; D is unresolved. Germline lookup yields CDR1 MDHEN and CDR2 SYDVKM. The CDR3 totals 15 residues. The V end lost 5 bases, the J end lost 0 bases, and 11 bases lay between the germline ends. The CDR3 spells CASSETVLSGNTIYF. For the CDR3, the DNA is TGTGCCAGCAGTGAAACTGTCCTCTCTGGAAACACCATATATTTT.

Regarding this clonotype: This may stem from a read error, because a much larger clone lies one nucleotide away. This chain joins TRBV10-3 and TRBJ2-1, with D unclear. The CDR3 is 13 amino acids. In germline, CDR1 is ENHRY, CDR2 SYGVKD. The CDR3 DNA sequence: TGTGCCATCCTGGGGTTTGGTGACAATGTGCAGTTCTTC. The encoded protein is CAILGFGDNVQFF.

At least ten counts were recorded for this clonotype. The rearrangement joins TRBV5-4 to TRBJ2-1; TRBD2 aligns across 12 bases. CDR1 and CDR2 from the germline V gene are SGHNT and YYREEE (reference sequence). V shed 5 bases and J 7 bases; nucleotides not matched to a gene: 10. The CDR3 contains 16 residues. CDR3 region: CASSPPSGRANNEQFF. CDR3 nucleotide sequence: TGTGCCAGCAGTCCCCCTAGCGGGAGGGCCAATAATGAGCAGTTCTTC.

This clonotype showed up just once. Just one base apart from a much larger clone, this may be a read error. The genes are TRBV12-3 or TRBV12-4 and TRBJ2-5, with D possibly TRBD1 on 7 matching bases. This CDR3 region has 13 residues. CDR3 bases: TGTGCCAGCAGCCGGATCAGGGGGGAGATCCAGTACTTC. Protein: CASSRIRGEIQYF.

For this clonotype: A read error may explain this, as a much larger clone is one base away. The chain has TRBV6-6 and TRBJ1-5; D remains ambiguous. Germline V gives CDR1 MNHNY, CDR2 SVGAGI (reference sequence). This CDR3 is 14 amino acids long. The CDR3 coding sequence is TGTACCAGCACCGAAACCGCCGGGTCTCAGCCCCAGCATTTT. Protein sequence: CTSTETAGSQPQHF.

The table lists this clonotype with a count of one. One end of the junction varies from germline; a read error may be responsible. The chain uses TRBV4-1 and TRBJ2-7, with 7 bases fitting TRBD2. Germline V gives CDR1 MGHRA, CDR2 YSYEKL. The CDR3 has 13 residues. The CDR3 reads CSSSLGGYDEQYF. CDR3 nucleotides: TGCTCCAGCAGCCTCGGGGGGTACGACGAGCAGTACTTC.

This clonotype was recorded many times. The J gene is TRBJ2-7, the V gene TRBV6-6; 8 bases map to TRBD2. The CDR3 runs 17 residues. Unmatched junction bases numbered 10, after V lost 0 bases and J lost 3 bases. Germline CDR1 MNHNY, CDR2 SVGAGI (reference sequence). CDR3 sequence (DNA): TGTGCCAGCAGTTACTCCGCCAGTGGCAGCGGGAGCTACGAGCAGTACTTC. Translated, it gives CASSYSASGSGSYEQYF.

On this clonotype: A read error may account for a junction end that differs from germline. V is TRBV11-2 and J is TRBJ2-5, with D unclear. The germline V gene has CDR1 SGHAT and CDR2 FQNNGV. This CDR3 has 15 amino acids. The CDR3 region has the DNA TGTACCAGCAGCTTAGGAACGGTCAGTCAAGAGACCCCGTACTTC. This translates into CTSSLGTVSQETPYF. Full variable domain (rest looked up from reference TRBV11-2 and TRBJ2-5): EAGVAQSPRYKIIEKRQSVAFWCNPISGHATLYWYQQILGQGPKLLIQFQNNGVVDDSQLPKDRFSAERLKGVDSTLKIQPAKLEDSAVYLCTSSLGTVSQETPYFGPGTRLLVL.

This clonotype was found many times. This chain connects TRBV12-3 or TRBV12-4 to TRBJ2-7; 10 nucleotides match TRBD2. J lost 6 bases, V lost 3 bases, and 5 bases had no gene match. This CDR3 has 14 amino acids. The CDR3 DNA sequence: TGTGCCAGCAGTTTCACTAGCGGGGACTTCGAGCAGTACTTC. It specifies CASSFTSGDFEQYF.

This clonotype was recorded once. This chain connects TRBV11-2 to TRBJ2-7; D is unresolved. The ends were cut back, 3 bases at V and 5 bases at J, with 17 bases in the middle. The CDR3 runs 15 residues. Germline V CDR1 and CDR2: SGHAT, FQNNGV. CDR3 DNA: TGTGCCAGCAGCTTGGAGAAGGATTCTGGTCACGAGCAGTACTTC. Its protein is CASSLEKDSGHEQYF.